This entry lists 21 T cell receptor beta chains sequenced from one sample in a study of blood T cell repertoires in COVID-19. Data came from immunoSEQ multiplex PCR; TCRdb stores just in-frame clones and leaves some out. The sample consists of 110,000 or so clones, about 88% of them appearing once. Sequencing input: peripheral blood. These receptors came from a woman between 70 and 85 years old who had recovered from COVID-19.

This chain links TRBV28 with TRBJ2-5, with a weak D call TRBD1 (5 bases). The V end lost 5 bases, the J end lost 3 bases, and 16 bases lay between the germline ends. Per the germline V gene, CDR1 is MDHEN and CDR2 is SYDVKM. The CDR3 runs 15 residues. The CDR3 loop reads CASSPSRVGKETQYF. For the CDR3, the DNA is TGTGCCAGCAGTCCAAGCAGGGTGGGAAAAGAGACCCAGTACTTC.

The chain recombines TRBV11-2 with TRBJ1-4; D might be TRBD1 (5 bases). Trimming cost V 3 bases and J 7 bases, with 12 bases left between them. Germline CDR1 reads SGHAT; CDR2 reads FQNNGV. CDR3 length: 14 residues. CDR3 in amino acids: CASSFGHGAEKLFF. The CDR3 DNA sequence: TGTGCCAGCAGCTTTGGGCATGGGGCTGAAAAACTGTTTTTT.

This rearrangement joins TRBV7-9 to TRBJ2-7; D remains ambiguous. CDR1 is SEHNR, CDR2 FQNEAQ, per germline (reference sequence). V was cut by 5 bases and J by 6 bases, with 8 bases left in between. This CDR3 region has 11 residues. CDR3 sequence (DNA): TGTGCCAGCAGCCGCGGCGGCGAGCAGTACTTC. As protein: CASSRGGEQYF.

The genes are TRBV4-2 and TRBJ2-7; TRBD1 matches 8 bases. Germline V gene data show CDR1 as LGHNA and CDR2 as YNFKEQ. The CDR3 contains 15 residues. Trimming took 1 base from V and 7 from J; bases not matched to a gene: 9. CDR3 nucleotides: TGTGCCAGCAGCCAAGGGTCGGGACAGGAGGGTGAGCAGTACTTC. It yields the protein CASSQGSGQEGEQYF.

The chain recombines TRBV3-1 (or the pseudogene TRBV3-2) with TRBJ1-1, with D hard to call. Trimming pared 4 bases from V and 2 bases from J, leaving 5 bases between. Germline CDR1 and CDR2: LGHDT and YNNKEL (reference sequence). The length of the CDR3 is 12 residues. The CDR3: CASSRVNTEAFF. The CDR3 DNA follows: TGTGCCAGCAGCCGCGTTAACACTGAAGCTTTCTTT.

V gene TRBV5-4 combines with J gene TRBJ2-2; D not certain. This CDR3 contains 16 residues. CDR1 and CDR2 from the germline V gene are SGHNT and YYREEE (reference sequence). V was clipped by 4 bases and J by 4 bases, with 17 bases between them. CDR3 residues: CASSPLRSSGTGELFF. DNA of the CDR3: TGTGCCAGCAGCCCCCTTAGGAGCTCGGGCACCGGGGAGCTGTTTTTT.

The chain carries TRBV6-2 or TRBV6-3 and TRBJ2-3; TRBD2 matches at 7 bases. The CDR3 consists of 14 residues. CDR1 MNHEY and CDR2 SVGEGT come from the germline V gene. V lost 6 bases, J lost 5 bases, and 8 bases stayed unmatched. CDR3 in DNA: TGTGCCAGCAGCCGAGGCGGGAGAGGAGATACGCAGTATTTT. It codes for CASSRGGRGDTQYF.

This clone turned up a few times. This chain uses TRBV4-1 with TRBJ1-2; 7 nucleotides match TRBD1. This CDR3 has 14 amino acids. With 4 bases clipped from V and 4 bases from J, the junction kept 6 bases outside the gene matches. Germline loops: CDR1 MGHRA, CDR2 YSYEKL. The DNA of the CDR3 is TGCGCCAGCAGCCCCGGCCGGGACAGCTATGGCTACACCTTC. It encodes CASSPGRDSYGYTF.

A remark on this clone: An end of the junction differs from the germline gene, which may be a read error. The rearrangement links TRBV3-1 (or the pseudogene TRBV3-2) to TRBJ1-4, with unresolved D. This CDR3 region has 12 residues. Germline V gives CDR1 LGHDT, CDR2 YNNKEL (reference sequence). CDR3 nucleotides: TGTGCCAGCAGCCAAGGAACATCTTCCCCCGTCTTT. Its translation: CASSQGTSSPVF.

The rearrangement links TRBV19 to TRBJ1-5, with unresolved D. This CDR3 has 14 amino acids. Germline assignment: CDR1 LNHDA and CDR2 SQIVND (reference sequence). The V end lost 7 bases, the J end lost 0 bases, and 10 bases lay between the germline ends. CDR3 sequence reads: CASMEAYSNQPQHF. In DNA, the CDR3 is TGTGCCAGTATGGAGGCCTATAGCAATCAGCCCCAGCATTTT.

In DNA, the CDR3 is TGTGCCAGCAGCCTCCACATCAGCTCTGGAAACACCATATATTTT. It specifies CASSLHISSGNTIYF. The chain uses TRBV6-5 and TRBJ1-3; D gene ambiguous. CDR3 length: 15 residues. Germline assignment: CDR1 MNHEY and CDR2 SVGAGI. V was cut by 6 bases and J by 0 bases, with 12 bases left in between.

This chain joins TRBV5-1 and TRBJ2-1, with 13 bases that match TRBD2. The germline gives CDR1 SGHRS, CDR2 YFSETQ. The CDR3 loop spans 15 amino acids. The V segment lost 1 base and the J segment 12 bases; nucleotides outside the gene matches: 7. For the CDR3, the DNA is TGCGCCAGCAGCTTGCGGACTAGCGGGAGCATCGGGCAGTTCTTC. Translating gives CASSLRTSGSIGQFF.

The rearrangement joins TRBV18 to TRBJ2-3; the match to TRBD2 covers 11 bases. V dropped 3 bases and J dropped 8; count of bases not matched to a gene: 10. This CDR3 is 16 amino acids long. Germline loops: CDR1 KGHSH, CDR2 LQKENI. CDR3 bases: TGTGCCAGCTCACCCCTAGCGGGGGGCCTGCGGGGTACGCAGTATTTT. Protein sequence: CASSPLAGGLRGTQYF.

The chain carries TRBV9 and TRBJ1-2; 11 nucleotides align to TRBD1. V dropped 3 bases and J dropped 7; count of bases not matched to a gene: 8. The CDR3 sequence is 15 residues long. Germline V gene data show CDR1 as SGDLS and CDR2 as YYNGEE. As DNA, the CDR3 is TGTGCCAGCAGCGACGGACAGGGGGCGTTATCTGGCTACACCTTC. Its translation is CASSDGQGALSGYTF.

The genes are TRBV28 and TRBJ2-3; 9 bases match TRBD2. Germline-derived CDR1 and CDR2 are MDHEN and SYDVKM. The CDR3 length is 16 residues. Trimming cost V 6 bases and J 1 base; bases outside gene matches: 8. This CDR3 is CASRGQERGGTDTQYF. CDR3 DNA: TGTGCCAGCAGGGGACAAGAGCGGGGGGGCACAGATACGCAGTATTTT. Drawing the rest from reference TRBV28 and TRBJ2-3, the complete variable domain is DVKVTQSSRYLVKRTGEKVFLECVQDMDHENMFWYRQDPGLGLRLIYFSYDVKMKEKGDIPEGYSVSREKKERFSLILESASTNQTSMYLCASRGQERGGTDTQYFGPGTRLTVL.

The rearrangement joins TRBV24-1 to TRBJ1-1; D is uncertain. The germline V gene encodes CDR1 KGHDR and CDR2 SFDVKD. CDR3 size: 16 residues. V was clipped by 4 bases and J by 1 base, with 15 bases between them. CDR3 loop: CATSDPSQSGNTEAFF. The CDR3 DNA sequence: TGTGCCACCAGTGACCCCTCACAGTCCGGGAACACTGAAGCTTTCTTT.

The chain couples TRBV4-3 to TRBJ1-6, with TRBD1 matching 10 bases. This CDR3 comprises 15 residues. The trim removed 1 base at V and 10 bases at J, leaving 4 bases unmatched. Germline CDR1 reads LGHNA; CDR2 reads YSLEER. The CDR3 loop reads CASSQGQGASSPLHF. CDR3 DNA: TGCGCCAGCAGCCAAGGACAGGGGGCGTCCTCACCCCTCCACTTT.

The rearrangement joins TRBV10-3 to TRBJ1-2, with 9 bases that match TRBD1. J gave up 5 bases and V 3 bases, and 4 bases lay outside the gene matches. CDR1 is ENHRY, CDR2 SYGVKD, per germline. The CDR3 has 14 residues. The CDR3 DNA follows: TGTGCCATCAGTGAAGGACAGGGGACGTATGGCTACACCTTC. Translation gives CAISEGQGTYGYTF.

This clone has a single count. This chain uses TRBV6-2 or TRBV6-3 with TRBJ1-5, with no clear D. Germline V gene data show CDR1 as MNHEY and CDR2 as SVGEGT. The CDR3 is made up of 16 amino acids. The V gene lost 0 bases and the J gene lost 5 bases, with 14 bases spanning the gap. Written as DNA, the CDR3 is TGTGCCAGCAGTTACTCGATAGGAGCCTCCGATCAGCCCCAGCATTTT. Its translation is CASSYSIGASDQPQHF.

The chain couples TRBV6-6 to TRBJ2-7; D possibly corresponds to TRBD1 (6 bases). The CDR3 runs to 15 residues. V gave up 7 bases and J gave up 3 bases, with 19 bases separating them. CDR1 MNHNY and CDR2 SVGAGI come from the germline V gene (reference sequence). CDR3 sequence reads: CASNSLIGQSYEQYF. The CDR3 nucleotides read TGTGCCAGCAATTCCCTAATCGGACAGAGCTACGAGCAGTACTTC.

The V and J genes are TRBV28 and TRBJ2-7, with TRBD1 identical over 7 bases. Germline values: CDR1 MDHEN, CDR2 SYDVKM. The length of the CDR3 is 16 residues. J gave up 4 bases and V 6 bases, and 15 bases lay outside the gene matches. The CDR3 reads CASSERTGRARYEQYF. CDR3 in DNA: TGTGCCAGCAGCGAAAGGACAGGACGAGCGAGGTACGAGCAGTACTTC.